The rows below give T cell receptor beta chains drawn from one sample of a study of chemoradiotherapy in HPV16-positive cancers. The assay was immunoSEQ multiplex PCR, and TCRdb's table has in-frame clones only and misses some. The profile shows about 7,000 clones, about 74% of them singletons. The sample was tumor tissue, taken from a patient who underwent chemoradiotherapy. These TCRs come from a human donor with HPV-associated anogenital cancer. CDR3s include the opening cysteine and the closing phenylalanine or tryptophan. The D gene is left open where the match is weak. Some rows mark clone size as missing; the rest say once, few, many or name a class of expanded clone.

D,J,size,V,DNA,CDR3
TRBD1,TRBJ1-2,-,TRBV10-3,TGTGCCATCAGGGCGGGACAGGGGGTGGACTATGGCTACACCTTC,CAIRAGQGVDYGYTF
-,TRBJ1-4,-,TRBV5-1,TGCGCCAGCAGCTTGTTCGGACTCGGCACCAATGAAAAACTGTTTTTT,CASSLFGLGTNEKLFF
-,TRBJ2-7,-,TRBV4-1,TGCGCCAGCAGCCCTGGAATTAGCCACTACGAGCAGTACTTC,CASSPGISHYEQYF
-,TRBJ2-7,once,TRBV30,TGTGCCTGGAGTAAGAGGGGCTCCTACGAGCAGTACTTC,CAWSKRGSYEQYF
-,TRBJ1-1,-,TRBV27,TGTGCCAGCAGCTCGTCTTTTTGGAACACTGAAGCTTTCTTT,CASSSSFWNTEAFF
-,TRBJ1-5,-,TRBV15,TGTGCCACCAGCGGCCCGCCGGATGGCAATCAGCCCCAGCATTTT,CATSGPPDGNQPQHF
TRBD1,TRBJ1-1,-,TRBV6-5,TGTGCCAGCGTGTACGACAGGGGAAACACTGAAGCTTTCTTT,CASVYDRGNTEAFF
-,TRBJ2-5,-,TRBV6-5,TGTGCCAGCAGTTATGGGGTCGCAGAGACCCAGTACTTC,CASSYGVAETQYF
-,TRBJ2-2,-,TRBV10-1,TGCGCCACCTTCTCCGCGAACACCGGGGAGCTGTTTTTT,CATFSANTGELFF
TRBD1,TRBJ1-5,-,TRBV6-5,TGTGCCAGCAATACAGGGGCATGGCAGCCCCAGCATTTT,CASNTGAWQPQHF
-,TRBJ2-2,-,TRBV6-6,TGTGCCAGCAGTTACTCGGAGGGGGGCCAAACCGGGGAGCTGTTTTTT,CASSYSEGGQTGELFF
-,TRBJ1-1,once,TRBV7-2,TGTGCCAGCAGCTCCAATAGGGACCCGACTGGTGAAGCTTTCTTT,CASSSNRDPTGEAFF
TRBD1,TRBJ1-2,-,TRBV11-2,TGTGCCAGCAGACAAAGTAGACAGGGCTATGGCTACACCTTC,CASRQSRQGYGYTF
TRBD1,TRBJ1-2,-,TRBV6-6,TGTGCCAGCACGCGGGACAGGGGACTAAACTATGGCTACACCTTC,CASTRDRGLNYGYTF
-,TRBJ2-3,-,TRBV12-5,TGTGCTAGTGGTTTCCCCGAGGCTAAAACCACGCAGTATTTT,CASGFPEAKTTQYF
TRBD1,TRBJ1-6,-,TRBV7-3,TGTGCCAGCAGCCCCGGGACAGCTTATAATTCACCCCTCCACTTT,CASSPGTAYNSPLHF
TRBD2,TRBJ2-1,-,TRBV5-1,TGCGCCAGCAGCTTGGCATCGGGGGGGCAGAATGAGCAGTTCTTC,CASSLASGGQNEQFF
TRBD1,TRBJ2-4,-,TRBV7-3,TGTGCCAGCAGCTACAACAGGGGGCTGTCCAAAAACATTCAGTACTTC,CASSYNRGLSKNIQYF
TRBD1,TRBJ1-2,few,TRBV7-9,TGTGCCAGCAGCTTAGATACAGGGGCTAACTATGGCTACACCTTC,CASSLDTGANYGYTF
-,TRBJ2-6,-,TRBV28,TGTGCCAGCAGTTTTGGGGGGGCTCTCGGGGCCAACGTCCTGACTTTC,CASSFGGALGANVLTF
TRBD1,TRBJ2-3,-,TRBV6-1,TGTGCCAGCAGTGAAGCAAGTTGGTCGACAGGGGGACTTGATACGCAGTATTTT,CASSEASWSTGGLDTQYF
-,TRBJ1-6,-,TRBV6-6,TGTGCCAGCAGTTACGGGGGGAATGGAGATTCACCCCTCCACTTT,CASSYGGNGDSPLHF
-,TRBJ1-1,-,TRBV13,TGTGCCAGCAGCCGCGGGGGGGGAATGGCTGAAGCTTTCTTT,CASSRGGGMAEAFF
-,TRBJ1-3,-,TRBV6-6,TGTGCCAGCGGGAGATGCTCTGGAAACACCATATATTTT,CASGRCSGNTIYF
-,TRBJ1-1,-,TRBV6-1,TGTGCCAGCAGTGGAGGAGACGGGGGCACTGAAGCTTTCTTT,CASSGGDGGTEAFF
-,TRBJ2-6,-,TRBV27,TGTGCCAGCACCCCCGGGGGCCCGATTCTGGGGGCCAACGTCCTGACTTTC,CASTPGGPILGANVLTF
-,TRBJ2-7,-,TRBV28,TGTGCCAGCAGTTTATTCAGGGATGAGCAGTACTTC,CASSLFRDEQYF
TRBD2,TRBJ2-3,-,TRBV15,TGTGCCACCAGCAGAGACCCAGTAGCGGGGGTCGAATTCGGTACGCAGTATTTT,CATSRDPVAGVEFGTQYF
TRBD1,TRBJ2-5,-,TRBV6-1,TGTGCCAGCAGCGGACAGGGGACTGAGACCCAGTACTTC,CASSGQGTETQYF
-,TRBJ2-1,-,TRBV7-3,TGTGCCAGCAGCCCACCCCAGGCCAATGAGCAGTTCTTC,CASSPPQANEQFF
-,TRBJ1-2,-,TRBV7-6,TGTGCCAGCAGCCGGACGGTCGGTTATGGCTACACCTTC,CASSRTVGYGYTF
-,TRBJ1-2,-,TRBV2,TGTGCCAGCAGTACCCAGGGAGCTGGTGGCTACACCTTC,CASSTQGAGGYTF
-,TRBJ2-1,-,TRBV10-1,TGCGCCAGCAGTGAGTCCACAGGGCGAGGTGAGCAGTTCTTC,CASSESTGRGEQFF
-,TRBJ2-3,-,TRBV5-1,TGCGCCAGCAGCTTGGTCCCCCCTGGGGGCACAGATACGCAGTATTTT,CASSLVPPGGTDTQYF
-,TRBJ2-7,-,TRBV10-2,TGCGCCAGCAGTGAGTCTCCCGGGGGCTCCTACGAGCAGTACTTC,CASSESPGGSYEQYF
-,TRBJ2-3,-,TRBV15,TGTGCCACCAGCTGGGGACAAGCCAGAGATACGCAGTATTTT,CATSWGQARDTQYF
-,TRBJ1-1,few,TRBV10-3,TGTGCCATCAGCCTCCCGGGGGAGACTGAAGCTTTCTTT,CAISLPGETEAFF
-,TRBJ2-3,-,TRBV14,TGTGCCAGCAGCCAATACGGGGGGCTCACAGATACGCAGTATTTT,CASSQYGGLTDTQYF
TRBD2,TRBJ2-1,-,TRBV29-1,TGCAGCGCCCTGACGGCGGATATATGGCTAGCGGCCTACAATGAGCAGTTCTTC,CSALTADIWLAAYNEQFF
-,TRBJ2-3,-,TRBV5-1,TGCGCCAGCAGCTACCGGCCTCAATTGGCCGCAGATACGCAGTATTTT,CASSYRPQLAADTQYF
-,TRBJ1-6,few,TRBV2,TGTGCCACCCTGCCGAGCGAGGTTAGGGCCCTCCACTTT,CATLPSEVRALHF
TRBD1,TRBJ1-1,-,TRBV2,TGTGCCAGCAGTGAGGACAGGGGATTGGCTTTCTTT,CASSEDRGLAFF
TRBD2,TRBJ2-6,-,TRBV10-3,TGTGCCATCAGTGCCGCCGGGACTAGCGTAGCTGGGGCCAACGTCCTGACTTTC,CAISAAGTSVAGANVLTF
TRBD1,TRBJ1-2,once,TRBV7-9,TGTGCCAGCAGCTCCTACAGGGGGCGGGGTGGCTACACCTTC,CASSSYRGRGGYTF
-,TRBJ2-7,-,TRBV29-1,TGCAGCGTTGAAGATTCTCGGGGTATGGTCTACGAGCAGTACTTC,CSVEDSRGMVYEQYF
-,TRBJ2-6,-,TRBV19,TGTGCCAGTAGTATTAATGCCGCGTCGGCCAACGTCCTGACTTTC,CASSINAASANVLTF
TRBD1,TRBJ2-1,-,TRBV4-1,TGCGCCAGCAGCCATCGTACAGGGGGCAAGGGCAATGAGCAGTTCTTC,CASSHRTGGKGNEQFF
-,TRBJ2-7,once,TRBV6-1,TGTGCCAGCAGTGAAGATTGGTACAACTACGAGCAGTACTTC,CASSEDWYNYEQYF
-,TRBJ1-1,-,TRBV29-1,TGCAGCGTTGAAGGACAGGAAATTCTAGAAGCTTTCTTT,CSVEGQEILEAFF